This record covers a single T cell receptor (beta chain). Researchers amplified the TCR beta CDR3 regions from RNA transcripts. The primer set for the first-round RT-PCR of the TCR CDR3 was HTBI. MiXCR, applied by TCRdb to the multiplex PCR reads, yields one record per CDR3 protein. The data hold under 300,000 distinct CDR3 sequences, with roughly 14% observed a single time. The data derive from a study of T cells in Graves' hyperthyroidism and ophthalmopathy. The blood specimen was taken at initial hyperthyroidism diagnosis, before any ophthalmopathy symptoms. The specimen was blood. The clonotype was recovered from a woman aged 40 to 50 with Graves' hyperthyroidism that later progressed to Graves' ophthalmopathy.

For the CDR3, the DNA is TGTGCCAGCAGCGGATTCACGGGACTCAACAATGAGCAGTTCTTC. It yields the protein CASSGFTGLNNEQFF. This chain connects TRBV7-3 to TRBJ2-1, with TRBD2 as a possible D gene (6 bases). The CDR3 is 15 residues long. V was shortened by 5 bases and J by 5 bases, with 16 bases between the two germline ends. Germline lookup yields CDR1 SGHTA and CDR2 FQGTGA.